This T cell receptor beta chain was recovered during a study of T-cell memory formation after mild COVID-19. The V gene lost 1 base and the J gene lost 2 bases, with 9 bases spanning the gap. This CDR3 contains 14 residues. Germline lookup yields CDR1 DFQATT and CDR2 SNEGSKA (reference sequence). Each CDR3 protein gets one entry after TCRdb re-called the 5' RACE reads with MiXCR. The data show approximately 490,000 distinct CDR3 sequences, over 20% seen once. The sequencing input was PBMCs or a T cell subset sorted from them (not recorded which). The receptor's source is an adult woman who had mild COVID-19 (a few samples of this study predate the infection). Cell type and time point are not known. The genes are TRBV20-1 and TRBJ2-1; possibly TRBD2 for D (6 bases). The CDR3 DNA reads TGCAGTGCTAGAGTACTAGCAGCCTACAATGAGCAGTTCTTC. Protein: CSARVLAAYNEQFF.